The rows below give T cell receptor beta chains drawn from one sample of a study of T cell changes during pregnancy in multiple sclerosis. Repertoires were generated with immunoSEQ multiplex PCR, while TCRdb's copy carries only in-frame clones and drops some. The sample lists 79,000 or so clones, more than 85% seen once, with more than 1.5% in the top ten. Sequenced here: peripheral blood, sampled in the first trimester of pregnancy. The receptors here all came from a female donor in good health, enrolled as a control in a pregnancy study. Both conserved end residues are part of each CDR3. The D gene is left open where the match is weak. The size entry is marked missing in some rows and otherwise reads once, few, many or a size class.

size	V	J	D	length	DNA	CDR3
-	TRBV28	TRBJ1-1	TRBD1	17	TGTGCCAGCATAGAACGGACAGAGACAGGGTCTAACACTGAAGCTTTCTTT	CASIERTETGSNTEAFF
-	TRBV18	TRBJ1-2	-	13	TGTGCCAGCACGGACCTTTGGGGCGGCGGCTACACCTTC	CASTDLWGGGYTF
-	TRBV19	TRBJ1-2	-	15	TGTGCCAGTAGTATGCCCCTCGAGAAGAACTATGGCTACACCTTC	CASSMPLEKNYGYTF
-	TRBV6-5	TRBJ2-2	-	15	TGTGCCAGCAGTTACGACAGACCTAACACCGGGGAGCTGTTTTTT	CASSYDRPNTGELFF
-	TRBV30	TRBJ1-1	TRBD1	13	TGTGCCTGGAGCAACAGGGGGGACACTGAAGCTTTCTTT	CAWSNRGDTEAFF
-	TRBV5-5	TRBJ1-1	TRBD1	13	TGTGCCAGCAGGCCACCAGGGGGAACTGAAGCTTTCTTT	CASRPPGGTEAFF
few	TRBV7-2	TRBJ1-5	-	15	TGTGCCAGCAGCCCCCCACCCGTCACCGGTCAGCCCCAGCATTTT	CASSPPPVTGQPQHF
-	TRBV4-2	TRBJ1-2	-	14	TGTGCCAGCAGCCAAGATGTCACCGGGGATGGCTACACCTTC	CASSQDVTGDGYTF
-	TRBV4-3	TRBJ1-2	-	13	TGCGCCAGCAGCCAAGAGGGGGGACGGGGCTACACCTTC	CASSQEGGRGYTF
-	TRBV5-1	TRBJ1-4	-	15	TGCGCCAGCAGCTTGGAATCACAGTGGAATGAAAAACTGTTTTTT	CASSLESQWNEKLFF
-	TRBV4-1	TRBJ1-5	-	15	TGCGCCAGCAGCCTGGACGGGATAAGCAATCAGCCCCAGCATTTT	CASSLDGISNQPQHF
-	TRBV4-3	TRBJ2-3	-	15	TGCGCCAGCAGCCAAGTAGGGGGGGCAACTCGGACGCAGTATTTT	CASSQVGGATRTQYF
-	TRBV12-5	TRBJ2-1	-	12	TGTGCTAGTGGGTCGGACTGGGATGAGCAGTTCTTC	CASGSDWDEQFF
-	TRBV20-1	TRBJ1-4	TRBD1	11	TGCAGTGCTAGACTTCGGGACAGGCTGTTTTTT	CSARLRDRLFF
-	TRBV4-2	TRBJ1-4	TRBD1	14	TGTGCCAGCAGCCCCGGGACAGAGAATGAAAAACTGTTTTTT	CASSPGTENEKLFF
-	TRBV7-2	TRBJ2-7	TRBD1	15	TGTGCCAGCAGCTTAGCGCCGGGACAGGGTGGCGAGCAGTACTTC	CASSLAPGQGGEQYF
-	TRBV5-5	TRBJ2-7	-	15	TGTGCCAGCAGCCACAAGACTACTCCCCTCTACGAGCAGTACTTC	CASSHKTTPLYEQYF
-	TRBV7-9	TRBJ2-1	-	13	TGTGCCAGCAGCTTACGCAGGGGCAATGAGCAGTTCTTC	CASSLRRGNEQFF
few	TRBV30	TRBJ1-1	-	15	TGTGCCTGGAGTCCACCGGACAGAAGGAACACTGAAGCTTTCTTT	CAWSPPDRRNTEAFF
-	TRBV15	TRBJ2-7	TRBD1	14	TGTGCCACCAGCAGGACAGGGGAAAACTACGAGCAGTACTTC	CATSRTGENYEQYF
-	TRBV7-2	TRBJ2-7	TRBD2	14	TGTGCCAGCAGCCCGCCGGGCGGGGGGGGAAAGCAGTACTTC	CASSPPGGGGKQYF
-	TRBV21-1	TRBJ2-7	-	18	TGTGCCAGCAGCAAAGCGCTTGGGGTGGGTTGGACACTCCCATCCCAGTACTTC	CASSKALGVGWTLPSQYF
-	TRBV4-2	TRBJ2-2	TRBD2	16	TGTGCCAGCAGCCAGTTGAGCGGGGGGCCCACCGGGGAGCTGTTTTTT	CASSQLSGGPTGELFF
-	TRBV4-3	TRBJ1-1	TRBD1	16	TGCGCCAGCAGCCAACTACAGGGGGCTGGAAGCACTGAAGCTTTCTTT	CASSQLQGAGSTEAFF
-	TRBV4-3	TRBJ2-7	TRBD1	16	TGCGCCAGCAGCCGAGAGGACCGACAGGGATCCTACGAGCAGTACTTC	CASSREDRQGSYEQYF
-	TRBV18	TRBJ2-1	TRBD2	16	TGTGCCAGCTCCCCGACCCTAGCGGGGGGCTACAATGAGCAGTTCTTC	CASSPTLAGGYNEQFF
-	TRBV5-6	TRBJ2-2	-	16	TGTGCCAGCAGCTTGGAACAGTACCGTTTAACCGGGGAGCTGTTTTTT	CASSLEQYRLTGELFF
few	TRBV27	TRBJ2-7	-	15	TGTGCCAGCAGTTTCTCTATTCGGGACATCTACGAGCAGTACTTC	CASSFSIRDIYEQYF
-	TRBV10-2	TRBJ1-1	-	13	TGCGCCAGCAGAGTGGTTCGGAGTACTGAAGCTTTCTTT	CASRVVRSTEAFF
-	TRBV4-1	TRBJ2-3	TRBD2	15	TGCGCCAGCAGTACTTCAAGCGGGGGCACAGATACGCAGTATTTT	CASSTSSGGTDTQYF
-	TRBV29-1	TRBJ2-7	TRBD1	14	TGCAGCGTCTGGGGCACAGGGGCTAACTACGAGCAGTACTTC	CSVWGTGANYEQYF
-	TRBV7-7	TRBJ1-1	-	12	TGTGCTAGCGTTTCCTTGAACACTGAAGCTTTCTTT	CASVSLNTEAFF